This TCR beta chain was profiled in a study of CD8+CD57+ T cells in acquired aplastic anemia. Overall study: Average DNA yield from sorted CD4+ and CD8+ cells was around 3.2 ug. Read counts for CD4+ cells (from healthy donors) averaged approximately 11 million.

This clonotype has only one observation. Its antigen is as yet unknown. The template for TCR beta VDJ and CDR3 sequence profiling was genomic DNA. TCRdb re-analysed the reads in MiXCR, keeping a single row per CDR3 protein. The sample lists 400,000 to 500,000 distinct CDR3 sequences; 60% to 80% were seen once. The CDR3 runs 17 residues. Germline values: CDR1 GTSNPN, CDR2 SVGIG (reference sequence). V was shortened by 2 bases and J by 1 base, with 20 bases between the two germline ends. Study-level points and caveats: No significant patient-versus-control difference appeared in CD8+ Simpson's diversity. The same twenty-nine CD8+ CDR3 sequences occurred in patients and in controls.

The TCR originated in a human donor in good health, serving as a control. Sequenced input: sorted CD4+, CD8+, or CD8+CD57+ T cells (not recorded which) from PBMCs. The chain couples TRBV30 to TRBJ2-5; possible D gene TRBD2, 5 bases. CDR3 sequence: CAWSRGLGFFGQETQYF. For the CDR3, the DNA is TGTGCCTGGAGTAGAGGGTTAGGTTTCTTCGGCCAAGAGACCCAGTACTTC.